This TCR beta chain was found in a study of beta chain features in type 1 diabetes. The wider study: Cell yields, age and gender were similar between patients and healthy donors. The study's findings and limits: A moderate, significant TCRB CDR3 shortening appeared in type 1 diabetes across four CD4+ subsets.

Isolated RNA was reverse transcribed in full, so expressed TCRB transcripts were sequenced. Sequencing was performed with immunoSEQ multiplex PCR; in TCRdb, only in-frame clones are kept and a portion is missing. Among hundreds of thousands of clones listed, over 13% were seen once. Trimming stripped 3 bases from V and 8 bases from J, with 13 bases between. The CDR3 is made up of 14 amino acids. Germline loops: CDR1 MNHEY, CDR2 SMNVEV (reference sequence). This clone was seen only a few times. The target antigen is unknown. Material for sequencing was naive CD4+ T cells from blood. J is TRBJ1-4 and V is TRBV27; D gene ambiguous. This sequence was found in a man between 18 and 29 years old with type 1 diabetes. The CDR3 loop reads CASSFEGRGEKLFF. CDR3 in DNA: TGTGCCAGCAGTTTCGAGGGTAGAGGGGAAAAACTGTTTTTT.